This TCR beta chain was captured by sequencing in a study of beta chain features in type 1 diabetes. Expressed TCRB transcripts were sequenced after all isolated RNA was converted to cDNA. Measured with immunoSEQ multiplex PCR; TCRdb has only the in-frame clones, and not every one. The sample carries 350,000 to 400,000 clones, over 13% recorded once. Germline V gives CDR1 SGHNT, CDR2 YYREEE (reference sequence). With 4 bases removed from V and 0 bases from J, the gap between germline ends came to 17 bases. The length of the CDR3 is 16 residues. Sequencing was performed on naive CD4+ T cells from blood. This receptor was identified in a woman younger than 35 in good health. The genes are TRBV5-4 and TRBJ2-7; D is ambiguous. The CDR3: CASSPPERRSSYEQYF. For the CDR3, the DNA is TGTGCCAGCAGCCCGCCGGAACGGAGAAGCTCCTACGAGCAGTACTTC.